This TCR beta chain comes out of a study of T-cell memory formation after mild COVID-19. Study-wide points: Cross-reactive memory apparently joined, as some responding clones appeared in pre-infection memory. From day 15 to 85, contracting clones were balanced between CD4 and CD8, whereas later expanders leaned toward CD4+.

Each CDR3 protein gets one entry after TCRdb re-called the 5' RACE reads with MiXCR. The data contain 400,000 to 500,000 distinct CDR3 sequences, 20% of them singletons. In the case of this clonotype: The antigen is unknown.

The CDR3 sequence is 15 residues long. Per the germline V gene, CDR1 is KGHSH and CDR2 is LQKENI. V was shortened by 0 bases and J by 2 bases, with 9 bases between the two germline ends. The chain employs TRBV18 and TRBJ2-3; D remains ambiguous. The sample consisted of PBMCs or a T cell subset sorted from them (not recorded which). This receptor was identified in an adult woman who had mild COVID-19 (a few samples of this study predate the infection). Cell type and time point are not known. CDR3: CASSPPKLNTDTQYF. CDR3 DNA sequence: TGTGCCAGCTCACCACCGAAACTGAACACAGATACGCAGTATTTT.